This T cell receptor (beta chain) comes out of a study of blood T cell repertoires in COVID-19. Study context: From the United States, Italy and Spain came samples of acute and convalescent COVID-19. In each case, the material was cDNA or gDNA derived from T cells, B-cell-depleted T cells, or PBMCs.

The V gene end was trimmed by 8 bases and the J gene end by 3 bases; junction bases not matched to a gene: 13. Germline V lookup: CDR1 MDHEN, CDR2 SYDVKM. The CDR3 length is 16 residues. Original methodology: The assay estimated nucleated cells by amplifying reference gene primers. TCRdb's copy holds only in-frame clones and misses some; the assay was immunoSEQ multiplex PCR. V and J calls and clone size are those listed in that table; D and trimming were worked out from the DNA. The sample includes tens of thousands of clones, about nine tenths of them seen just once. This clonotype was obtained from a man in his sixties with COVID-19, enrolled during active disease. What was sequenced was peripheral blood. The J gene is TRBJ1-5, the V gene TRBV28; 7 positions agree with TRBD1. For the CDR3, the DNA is TGTGCCAGCTCCCTAACCGACAGGGCTGTCAATCAGCCCCAGCATTTT. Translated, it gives CASSLTDRAVNQPQHF. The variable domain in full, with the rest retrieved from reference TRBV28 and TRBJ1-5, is DVKVTQSSRYLVKRTGEKVFLECVQDMDHENMFWYRQDPGLGLRLIYFSYDVKMKEKGDIPEGYSVSREKKERFSLILESASTNQTSMYLCASSLTDRAVNQPQHFGDGTRLSIL.